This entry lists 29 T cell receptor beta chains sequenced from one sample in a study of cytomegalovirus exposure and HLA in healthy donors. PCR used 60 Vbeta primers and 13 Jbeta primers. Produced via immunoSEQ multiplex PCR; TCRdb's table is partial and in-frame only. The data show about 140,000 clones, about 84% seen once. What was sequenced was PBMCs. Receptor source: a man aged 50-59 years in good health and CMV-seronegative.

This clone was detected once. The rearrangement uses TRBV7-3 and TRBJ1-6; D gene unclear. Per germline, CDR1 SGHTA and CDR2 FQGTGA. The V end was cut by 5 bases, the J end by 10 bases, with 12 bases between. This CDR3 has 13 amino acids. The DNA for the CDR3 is TGTGCCAGCAGCCCGAACAGAGAATCACCCCTCCACTTT. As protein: CASSPNRESPLHF.

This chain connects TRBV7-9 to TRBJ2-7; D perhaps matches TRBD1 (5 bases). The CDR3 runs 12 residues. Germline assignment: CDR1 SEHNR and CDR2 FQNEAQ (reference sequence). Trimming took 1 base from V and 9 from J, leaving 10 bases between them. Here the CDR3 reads CASSLEGVGQYF. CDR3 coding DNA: TGTGCCAGCAGCTTAGAAGGGGTAGGGCAGTACTTC.

The CDR3 is CAWTRSGGRVGNTF. The CDR3 region has the DNA TGTGCCTGGACGAGATCCGGAGGAAGGGTCGGGAACACCTTC. This chain joins TRBV30 and TRBJ1-2; D is unresolved. The length of the CDR3 is 14 residues. Germline V gives CDR1 GTSNPN, CDR2 SVGIG (reference sequence). V shed 4 bases and J shed 12 bases, with 24 bases lying between them.

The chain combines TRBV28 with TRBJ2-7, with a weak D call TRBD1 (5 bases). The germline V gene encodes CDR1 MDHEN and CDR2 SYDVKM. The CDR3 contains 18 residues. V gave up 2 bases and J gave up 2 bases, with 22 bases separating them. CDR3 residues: CASSLQRKTASFPYEQYF. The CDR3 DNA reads TGTGCCAGCAGTTTACAACGGAAGACAGCCTCTTTTCCCTACGAGCAGTACTTC. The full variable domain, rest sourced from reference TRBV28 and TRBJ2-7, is DVKVTQSSRYLVKRTGEKVFLECVQDMDHENMFWYRQDPGLGLRLIYFSYDVKMKEKGDIPEGYSVSREKKERFSLILESASTNQTSMYLCASSLQRKTASFPYEQYFGPGTRLTVT.

CDR3 in amino acids: CASSPKDRGIYEQYF. The CDR3 DNA sequence: TGTGCCAGCAGTCCGAAGGACAGGGGGATCTACGAGCAGTACTTC. V and J are TRBV7-2 and TRBJ2-7; TRBD1 agrees at 10 bases. Germline V gives CDR1 SGHTA, CDR2 FQGNSA. This CDR3 spans 15 amino acids. J lost 3 bases, V lost 6 bases, and 8 bases had no gene match.

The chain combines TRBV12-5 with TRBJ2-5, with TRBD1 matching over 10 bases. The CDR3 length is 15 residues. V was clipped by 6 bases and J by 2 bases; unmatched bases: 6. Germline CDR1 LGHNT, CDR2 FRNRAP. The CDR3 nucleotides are TGTGCTAGTGGGCGGGACAGGGGATGGCAAGAGACCCAGTACTTC. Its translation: CASGRDRGWQETQYF.

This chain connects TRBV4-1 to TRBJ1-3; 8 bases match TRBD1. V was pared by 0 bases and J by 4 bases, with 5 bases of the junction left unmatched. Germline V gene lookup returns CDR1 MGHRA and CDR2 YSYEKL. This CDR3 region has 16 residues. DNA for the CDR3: TGCGCCAGCAGCCAAGATGACGGGACAGGAGGAAACACCATATATTTT. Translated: CASSQDDGTGGNTIYF.

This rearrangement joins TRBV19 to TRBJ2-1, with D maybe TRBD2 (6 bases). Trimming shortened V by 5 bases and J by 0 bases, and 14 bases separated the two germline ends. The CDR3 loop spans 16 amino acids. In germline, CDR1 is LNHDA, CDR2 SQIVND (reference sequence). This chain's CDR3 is CASSLRDSSSYNEQFF. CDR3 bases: TGTGCCAGTAGTCTCCGGGACTCCAGCTCCTACAATGAGCAGTTCTTC.

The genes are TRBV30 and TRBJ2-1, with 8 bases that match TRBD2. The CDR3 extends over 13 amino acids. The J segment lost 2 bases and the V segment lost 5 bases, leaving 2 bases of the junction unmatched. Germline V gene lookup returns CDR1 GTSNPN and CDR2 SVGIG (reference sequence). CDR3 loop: CAWSGGPYNEQFF. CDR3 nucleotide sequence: TGTGCCTGGTCGGGGGGGCCCTACAATGAGCAGTTCTTC.

CDR3 loop: CASRSHGGYQETQYF. As DNA, the CDR3 is TGTGCCAGCAGATCCCACGGGGGGTACCAAGAGACCCAGTACTTC. The genes are TRBV11-1 and TRBJ2-5; the match to TRBD2 covers 7 bases. CDR1 SGHAT and CDR2 FQDESV come from the germline V gene (reference sequence). The CDR3 loop spans 15 amino acids. With V trimmed by 6 bases and J by 0 bases, 7 bases remained unmatched. Complete variable domain (other parts from reference TRBV11-1 and TRBJ2-5): EAEVAQSPRYKITEKSQAVAFWCDPISGHATLYWYRQILGQGPELLVQFQDESVVDDSQLPKDRFSAERLKGVDSTLKIQPAELGDSAMYLCASRSHGGYQETQYFGPGTRLLVL.

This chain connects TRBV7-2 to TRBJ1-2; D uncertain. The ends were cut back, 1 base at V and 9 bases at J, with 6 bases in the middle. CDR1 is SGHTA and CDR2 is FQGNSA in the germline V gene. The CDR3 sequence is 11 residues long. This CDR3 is CASSLERSYTF. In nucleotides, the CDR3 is TGTGCCAGCAGCTTAGAGCGAAGCTACACCTTC.

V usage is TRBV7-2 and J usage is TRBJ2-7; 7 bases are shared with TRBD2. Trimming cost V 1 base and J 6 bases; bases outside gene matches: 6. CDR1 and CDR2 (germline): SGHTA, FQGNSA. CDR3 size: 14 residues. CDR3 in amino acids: CASSLGGGASEQYF. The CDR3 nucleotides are TGTGCCAGCAGCTTAGGCGGGGGTGCCTCCGAGCAGTACTTC.

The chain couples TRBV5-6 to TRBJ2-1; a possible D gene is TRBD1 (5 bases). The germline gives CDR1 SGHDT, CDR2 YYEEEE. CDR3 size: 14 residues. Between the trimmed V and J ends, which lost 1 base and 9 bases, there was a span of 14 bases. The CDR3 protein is CASSLRTHRSEQFF. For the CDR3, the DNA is TGTGCCAGCAGCTTGAGGACCCACAGGAGTGAGCAGTTCTTC.

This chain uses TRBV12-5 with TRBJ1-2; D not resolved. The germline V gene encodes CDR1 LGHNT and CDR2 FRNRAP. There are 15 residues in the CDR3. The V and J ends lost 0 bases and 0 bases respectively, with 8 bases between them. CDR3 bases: TGTGCTAGTGGTTTGGTGACCGGGACTAACTATGGCTACACCTTC. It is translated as CASGLVTGTNYGYTF.

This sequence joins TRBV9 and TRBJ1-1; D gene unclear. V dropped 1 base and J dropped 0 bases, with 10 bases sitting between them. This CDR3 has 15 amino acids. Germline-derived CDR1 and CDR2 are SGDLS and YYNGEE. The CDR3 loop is CASSVSDFLNTEAFF. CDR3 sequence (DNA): TGTGCCAGCAGCGTATCGGACTTCTTGAACACTGAAGCTTTCTTT.

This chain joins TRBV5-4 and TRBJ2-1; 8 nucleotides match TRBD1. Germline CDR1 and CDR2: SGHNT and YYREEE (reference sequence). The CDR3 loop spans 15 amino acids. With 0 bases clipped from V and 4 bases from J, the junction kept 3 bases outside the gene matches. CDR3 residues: CASSLDRGRYNEQFF. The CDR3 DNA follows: TGTGCCAGCAGCTTGGACAGGGGGAGGTACAATGAGCAGTTCTTC.

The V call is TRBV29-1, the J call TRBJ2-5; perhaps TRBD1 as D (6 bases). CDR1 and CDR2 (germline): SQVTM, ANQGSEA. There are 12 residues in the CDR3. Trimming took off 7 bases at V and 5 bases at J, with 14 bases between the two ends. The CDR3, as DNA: TGCAGCGCTAGGACCCAGGGGGAGACCCAGTACTTC. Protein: CSARTQGETQYF.

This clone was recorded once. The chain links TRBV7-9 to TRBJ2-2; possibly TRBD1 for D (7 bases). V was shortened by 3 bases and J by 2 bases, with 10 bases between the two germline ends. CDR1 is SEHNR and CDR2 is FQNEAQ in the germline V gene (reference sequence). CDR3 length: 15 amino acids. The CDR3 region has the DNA TGTGCCAGCAGCTTCAGGGGGGCCAACACCGGGGAGCTGTTTTTT. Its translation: CASSFRGANTGELFF. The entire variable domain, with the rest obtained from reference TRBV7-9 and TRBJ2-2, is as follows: DTGVSQNPRHKITKRGQNVTFRCDPISEHNRLYWYRQTLGQGPEFLTYFQNEAQLEKSRLLSDRFSAERPKGSFSTLEIQRTEQGDSAMYLCASSFRGANTGELFFGEGSRLTVL.

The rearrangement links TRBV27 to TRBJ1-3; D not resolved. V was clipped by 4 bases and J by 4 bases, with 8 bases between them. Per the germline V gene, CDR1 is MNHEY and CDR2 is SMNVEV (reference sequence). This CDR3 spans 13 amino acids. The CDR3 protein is CASSSGVGNTIYF. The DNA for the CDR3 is TGTGCCAGCAGTTCCGGGGTGGGAAACACCATATATTTT.

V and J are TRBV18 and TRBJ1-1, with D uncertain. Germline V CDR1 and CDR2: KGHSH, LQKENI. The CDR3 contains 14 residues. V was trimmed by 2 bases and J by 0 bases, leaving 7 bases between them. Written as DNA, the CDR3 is TGTGCCAGCTCACCATTAAATTTGAACACTGAAGCTTTCTTT. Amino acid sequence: CASSPLNLNTEAFF.

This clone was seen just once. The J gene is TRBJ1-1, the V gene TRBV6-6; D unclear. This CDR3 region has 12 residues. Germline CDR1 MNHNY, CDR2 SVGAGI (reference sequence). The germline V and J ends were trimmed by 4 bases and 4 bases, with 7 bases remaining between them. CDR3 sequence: CASSSPLTEAFF. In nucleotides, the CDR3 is TGTGCCAGCAGTTCCCCCCTCACTGAAGCTTTCTTT.

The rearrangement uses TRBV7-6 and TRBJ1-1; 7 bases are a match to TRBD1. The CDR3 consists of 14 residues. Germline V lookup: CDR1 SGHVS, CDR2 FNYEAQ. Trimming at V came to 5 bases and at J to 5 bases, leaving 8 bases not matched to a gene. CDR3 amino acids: CASSLGGKGTEAFF. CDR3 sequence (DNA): TGTGCCAGCAGCCTAGGGGGCAAGGGGACTGAAGCTTTCTTT.

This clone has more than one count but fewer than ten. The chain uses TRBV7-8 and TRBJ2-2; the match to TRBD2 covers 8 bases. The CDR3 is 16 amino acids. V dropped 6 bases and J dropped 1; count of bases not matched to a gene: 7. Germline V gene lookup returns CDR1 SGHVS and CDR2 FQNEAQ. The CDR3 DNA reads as TGTGCCAGCAGTCTGACGACTAGCGTGAACACCGGGGAGCTGTTTTTT. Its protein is CASSLTTSVNTGELFF.

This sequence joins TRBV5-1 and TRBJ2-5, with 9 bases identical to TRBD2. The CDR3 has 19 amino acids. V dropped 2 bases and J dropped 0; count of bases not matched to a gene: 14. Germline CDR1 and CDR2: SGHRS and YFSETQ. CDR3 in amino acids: CASSLGLIGSSGNQETQYF. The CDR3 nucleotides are TGCGCCAGCAGCTTAGGGTTGATCGGGTCTAGCGGGAACCAAGAGACCCAGTACTTC.

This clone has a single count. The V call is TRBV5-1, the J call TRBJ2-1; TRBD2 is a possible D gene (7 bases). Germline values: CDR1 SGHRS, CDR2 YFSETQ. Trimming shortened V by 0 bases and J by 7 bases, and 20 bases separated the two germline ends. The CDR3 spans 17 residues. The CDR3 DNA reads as TGCGCCAGCAGCTTGGTGGGGACACCAGTGGGAGGGAATGAGCAGTTCTTC. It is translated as CASSLVGTPVGGNEQFF.

The CDR3 DNA reads TGTGCCAGCAGCGCCAGGGGATCTGGAAACACCATATATTTT. As protein: CASSARGSGNTIYF. The chain recombines TRBV9 with TRBJ1-3; maybe TRBD1 (6 bases). CDR1 is SGDLS and CDR2 is YYNGEE in the germline V gene. The V and J ends lost 3 bases and 1 base respectively, with 8 bases between them. The CDR3 runs 14 residues.

CDR3 in amino acids: CASSLYTDQPQHF. CDR3 sequence (DNA): TGTGCCAGCAGCTTGTACACAGATCAGCCCCAGCATTTT. The chain joins TRBV5-5 to TRBJ1-5, with D uncertain. Trimming left V 1 base short and J 5 bases short, with 7 bases between. The CDR3 contains 13 residues. Germline V gene data show CDR1 as SGHKS and CDR2 as YYEKEE (reference sequence).

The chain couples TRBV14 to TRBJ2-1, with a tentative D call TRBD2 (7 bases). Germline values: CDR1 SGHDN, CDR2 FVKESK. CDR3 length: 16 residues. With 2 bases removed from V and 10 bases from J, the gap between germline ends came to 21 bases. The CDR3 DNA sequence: TGTGCCAGCAGCCAACGTTTGGCGGGGGCTTCATTGGAGCAGTTCTTC. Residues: CASSQRLAGASLEQFF.

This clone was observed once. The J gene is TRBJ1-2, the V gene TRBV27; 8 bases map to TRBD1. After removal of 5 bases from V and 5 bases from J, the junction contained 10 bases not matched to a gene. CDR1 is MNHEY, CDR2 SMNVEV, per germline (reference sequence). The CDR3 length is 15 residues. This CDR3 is CASSQEPRGPYGYTF. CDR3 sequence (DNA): TGTGCCAGCAGTCAAGAACCCAGGGGGCCATATGGCTACACCTTC.